This T cell receptor (beta chain) was retrieved from a study of neurological immune-mediated disorders. Study-level points and caveats: The study found no CDR3 amino acid sequences shared by expanded clones across subjects, suggesting private repertoires in all groups.

TCRdb re-called the 5' RACE reads through MiXCR, storing one row per CDR3 protein. This sample has tens of thousands of distinct CDR3 sequences; approximately 12% occur once, and the top ten carry 6% to 8%. Stored at -80 C, 2 million PBMCs were the source of the unsorted libraries. There are 13 residues in the CDR3. Germline CDR1 reads SGHVS; CDR2 reads FQNEAQ. This clonotype was picked up many times. Its specificity is not known. The junction departs from germline at one end; a sequencing error may be responsible. The receptor's source is a man aged 60 to 75 in good health. Sequencing was done on a sample of PBMCs. The chain links TRBV7-8 to TRBJ2-3, with D unresolved. The CDR3 DNA is TGTGTCAGCAGCCCCCCAAGGGTAGATACGCAGTATTTT. Translated, it gives CVSSPPRVDTQYF.